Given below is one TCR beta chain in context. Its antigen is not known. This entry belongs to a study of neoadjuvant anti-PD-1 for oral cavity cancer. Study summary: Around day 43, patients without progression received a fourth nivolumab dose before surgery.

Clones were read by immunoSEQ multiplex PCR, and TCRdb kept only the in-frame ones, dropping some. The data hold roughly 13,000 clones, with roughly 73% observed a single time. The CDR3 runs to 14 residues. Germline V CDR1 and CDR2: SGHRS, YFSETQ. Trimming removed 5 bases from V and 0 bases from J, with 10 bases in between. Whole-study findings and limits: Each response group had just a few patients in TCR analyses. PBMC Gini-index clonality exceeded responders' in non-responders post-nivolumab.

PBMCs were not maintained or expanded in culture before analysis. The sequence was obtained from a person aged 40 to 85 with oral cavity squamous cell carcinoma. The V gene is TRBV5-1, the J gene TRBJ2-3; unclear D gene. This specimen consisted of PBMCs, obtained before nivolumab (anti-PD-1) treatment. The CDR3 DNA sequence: TGCGCCAGCAGGGGCCCCGCTAGCACAGATACGCAGTATTTT. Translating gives CASRGPASTDTQYF. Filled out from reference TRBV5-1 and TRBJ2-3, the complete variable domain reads KAGVTQTPRYLIKTRGQQVTLSCSPISGHRSVSWYQQTPGQGLQFLFEYFSETQRNKGNFPGRFSGRQFSNSRSEMNVSTLELGDSALYLCASRGPASTDTQYFGPGTRLTVL.